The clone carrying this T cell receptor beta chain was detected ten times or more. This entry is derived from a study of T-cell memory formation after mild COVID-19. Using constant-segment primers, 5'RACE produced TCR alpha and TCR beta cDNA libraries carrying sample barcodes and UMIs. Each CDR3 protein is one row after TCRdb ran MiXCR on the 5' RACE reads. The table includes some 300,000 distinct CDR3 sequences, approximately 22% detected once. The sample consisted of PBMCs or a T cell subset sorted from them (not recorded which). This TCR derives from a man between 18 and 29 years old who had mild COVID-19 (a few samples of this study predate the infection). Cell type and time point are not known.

DNA of the CDR3: TGCGCCAGCAGCTTGGGGCCTCGACAGGGAGGGAACACTGAAGCTTTCTTT. As protein: CASSLGPRQGGNTEAFF. The chain carries TRBV5-1 and TRBJ1-1; 7 bases are shared with TRBD1. The ends lost 0 bases at V and 1 base at J; junction bases unmatched: 9. This CDR3 spans 17 amino acids. Germline loops: CDR1 SGHRS, CDR2 YFSETQ.